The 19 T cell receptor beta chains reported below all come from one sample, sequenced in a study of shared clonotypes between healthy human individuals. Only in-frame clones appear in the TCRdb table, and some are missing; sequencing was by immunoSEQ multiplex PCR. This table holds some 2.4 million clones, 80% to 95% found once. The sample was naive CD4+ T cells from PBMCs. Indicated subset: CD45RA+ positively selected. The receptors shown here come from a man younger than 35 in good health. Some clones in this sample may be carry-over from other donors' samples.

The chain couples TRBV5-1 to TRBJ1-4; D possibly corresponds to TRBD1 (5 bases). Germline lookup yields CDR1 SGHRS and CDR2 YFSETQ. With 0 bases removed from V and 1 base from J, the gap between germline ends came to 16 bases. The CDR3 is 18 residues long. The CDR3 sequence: CASSLEGLGGRTNEKLFF. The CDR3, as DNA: TGCGCCAGCAGCTTGGAGGGGCTGGGGGGACGAACTAATGAAAAACTGTTTTTT.

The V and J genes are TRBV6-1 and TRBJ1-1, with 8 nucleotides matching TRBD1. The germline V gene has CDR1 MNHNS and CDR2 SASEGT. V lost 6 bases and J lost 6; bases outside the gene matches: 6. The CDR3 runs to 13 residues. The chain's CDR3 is CASRVDREAEAFF. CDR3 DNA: TGTGCCAGCAGAGTGGACAGGGAGGCTGAAGCTTTCTTT.

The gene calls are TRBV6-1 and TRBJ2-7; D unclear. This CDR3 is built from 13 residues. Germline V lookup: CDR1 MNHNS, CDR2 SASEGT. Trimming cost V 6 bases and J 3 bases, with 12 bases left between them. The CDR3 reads CASSLLPSYEQYF. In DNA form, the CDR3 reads TGTGCCAGCAGCCTTCTACCGAGCTACGAGCAGTACTTC.

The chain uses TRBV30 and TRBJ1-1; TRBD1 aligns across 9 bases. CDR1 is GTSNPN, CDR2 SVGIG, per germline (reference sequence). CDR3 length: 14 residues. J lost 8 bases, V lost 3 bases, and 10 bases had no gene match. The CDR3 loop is CAWRAGTGFTEAFF. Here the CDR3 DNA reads TGTGCCTGGAGGGCCGGGACAGGGTTCACCGAAGCTTTCTTT.

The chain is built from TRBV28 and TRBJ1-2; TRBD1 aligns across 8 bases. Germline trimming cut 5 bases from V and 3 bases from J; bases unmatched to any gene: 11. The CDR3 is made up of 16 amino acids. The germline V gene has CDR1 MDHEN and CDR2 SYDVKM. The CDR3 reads CASSQHTGGKDYGYTF. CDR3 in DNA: TGTGCCAGCAGTCAACATACAGGGGGGAAGGACTATGGCTACACCTTC.

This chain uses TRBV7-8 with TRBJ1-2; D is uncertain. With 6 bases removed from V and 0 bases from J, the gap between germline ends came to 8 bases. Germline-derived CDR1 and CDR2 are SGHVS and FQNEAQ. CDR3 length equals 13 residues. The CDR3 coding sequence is TGTGCCAGCAGTCAAACTCCTAACTATGGCTACACCTTC. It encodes CASSQTPNYGYTF.

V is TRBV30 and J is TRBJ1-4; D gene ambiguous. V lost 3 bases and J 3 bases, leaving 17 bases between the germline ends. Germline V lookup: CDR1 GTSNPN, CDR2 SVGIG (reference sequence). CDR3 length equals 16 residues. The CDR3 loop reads CAWSTLVGWANEKLFF. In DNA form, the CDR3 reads TGTGCCTGGAGCACCTTAGTGGGTTGGGCTAATGAAAAACTGTTTTTT.

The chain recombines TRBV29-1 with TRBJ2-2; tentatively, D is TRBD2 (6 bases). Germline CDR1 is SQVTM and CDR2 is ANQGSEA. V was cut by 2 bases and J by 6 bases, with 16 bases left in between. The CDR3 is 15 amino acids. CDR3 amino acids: CSVELAVRQAGELFF. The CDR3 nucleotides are TGCAGCGTTGAATTAGCGGTGAGGCAGGCCGGGGAGCTGTTTTTT.

Here the CDR3 DNA reads TGTGCCAGCAGCCAAGAGTTCAATGAGCAGTTCTTC. Amino acid sequence: CASSQEFNEQFF. J is TRBJ2-1 and V is TRBV4-2, with no clear D. The V end lost 0 bases, the J end lost 6 bases, and 3 bases lay between the germline ends. Germline V gene sequence: CDR1 LGHNA, CDR2 YNFKEQ. CDR3 length: 12 residues.

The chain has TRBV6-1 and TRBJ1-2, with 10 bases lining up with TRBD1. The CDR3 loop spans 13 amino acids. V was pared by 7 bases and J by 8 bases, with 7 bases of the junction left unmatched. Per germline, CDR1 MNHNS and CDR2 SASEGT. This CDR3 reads CASIPGQGSGYTF. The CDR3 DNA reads TGTGCCAGCATACCGGGACAGGGGAGCGGCTACACCTTC.

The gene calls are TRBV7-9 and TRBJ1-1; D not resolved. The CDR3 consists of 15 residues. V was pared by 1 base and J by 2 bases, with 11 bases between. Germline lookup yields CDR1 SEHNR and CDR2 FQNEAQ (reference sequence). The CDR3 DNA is TGTGCCAGCAGCTTAGAGGGTTCAGAAAACACTGAAGCTTTCTTT. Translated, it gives CASSLEGSENTEAFF.

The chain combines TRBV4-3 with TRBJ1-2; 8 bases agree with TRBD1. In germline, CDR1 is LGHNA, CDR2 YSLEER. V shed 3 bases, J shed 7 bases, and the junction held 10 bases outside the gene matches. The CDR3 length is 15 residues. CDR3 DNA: TGCGCCAGCAGCCAGGACGTGACAGGGGTGGGTGGCTACACCTTC. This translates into CASSQDVTGVGGYTF.

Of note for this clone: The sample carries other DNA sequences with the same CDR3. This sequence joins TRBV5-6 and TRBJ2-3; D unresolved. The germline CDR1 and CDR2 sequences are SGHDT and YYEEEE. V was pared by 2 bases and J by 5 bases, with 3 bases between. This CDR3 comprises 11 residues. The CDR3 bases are TGTGCCAGCAGCTTAAGAGATACGCAGTATTTT. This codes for CASSLRDTQYF.

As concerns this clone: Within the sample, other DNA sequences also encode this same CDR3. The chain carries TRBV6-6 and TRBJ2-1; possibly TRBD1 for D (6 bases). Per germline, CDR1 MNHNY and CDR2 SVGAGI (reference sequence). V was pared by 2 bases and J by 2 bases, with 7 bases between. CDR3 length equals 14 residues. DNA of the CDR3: TGTGCCAGCAGTTACGGGGGCCCCTACAATGAGCAGTTCTTC. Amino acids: CASSYGGPYNEQFF.

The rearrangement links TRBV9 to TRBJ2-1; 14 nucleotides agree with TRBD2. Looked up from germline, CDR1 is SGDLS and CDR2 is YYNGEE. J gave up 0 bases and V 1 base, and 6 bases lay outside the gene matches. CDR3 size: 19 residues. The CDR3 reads CASSVLGTSGGSSYNEQFF. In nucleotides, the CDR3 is TGTGCCAGCAGCGTACTCGGGACTAGCGGGGGAAGCTCCTACAATGAGCAGTTCTTC.

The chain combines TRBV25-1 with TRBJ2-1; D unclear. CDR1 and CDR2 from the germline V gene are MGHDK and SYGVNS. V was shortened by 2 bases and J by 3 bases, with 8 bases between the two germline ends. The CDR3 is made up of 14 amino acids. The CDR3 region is CASSEGRIYNEQFF. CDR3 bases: TGTGCCAGCAGTGAAGGACGGATCTACAATGAGCAGTTCTTC.

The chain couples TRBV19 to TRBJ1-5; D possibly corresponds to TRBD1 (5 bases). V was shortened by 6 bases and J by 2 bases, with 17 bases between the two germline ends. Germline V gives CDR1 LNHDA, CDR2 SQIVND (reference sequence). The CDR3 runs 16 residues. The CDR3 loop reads CASSQAWGSGNQPQHF. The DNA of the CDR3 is TGTGCCAGTAGCCAGGCTTGGGGGTCAGGCAATCAGCCCCAGCATTTT.

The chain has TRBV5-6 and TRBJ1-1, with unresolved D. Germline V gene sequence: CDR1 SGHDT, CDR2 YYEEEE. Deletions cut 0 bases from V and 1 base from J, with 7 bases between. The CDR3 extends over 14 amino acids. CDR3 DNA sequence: TGTGCCAGCAGCTTGGGGAGCTCGAACACTGAAGCTTTCTTT. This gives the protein CASSLGSSNTEAFF.

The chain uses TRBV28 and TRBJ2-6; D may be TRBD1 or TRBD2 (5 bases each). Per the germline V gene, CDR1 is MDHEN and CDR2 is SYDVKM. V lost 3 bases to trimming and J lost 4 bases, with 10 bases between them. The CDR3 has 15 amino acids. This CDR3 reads CASSFTGLGANVLTF. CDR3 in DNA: TGTGCCAGCAGTTTCACGGGGCTCGGGGCCAACGTCCTGACTTTC.